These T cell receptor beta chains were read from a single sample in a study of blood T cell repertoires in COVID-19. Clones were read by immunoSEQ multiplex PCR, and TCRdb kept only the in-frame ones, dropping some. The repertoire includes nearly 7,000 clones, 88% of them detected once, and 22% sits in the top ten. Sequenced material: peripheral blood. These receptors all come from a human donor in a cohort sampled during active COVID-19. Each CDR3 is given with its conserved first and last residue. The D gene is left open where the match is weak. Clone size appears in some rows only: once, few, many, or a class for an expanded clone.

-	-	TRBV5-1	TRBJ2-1	CASSSSRDLSYNEQFF	TGCGCCAGCAGCTCCAGCCGGGACTTATCCTACAATGAGCAGTTCTTC
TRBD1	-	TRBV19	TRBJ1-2	CASSIGTGDGYTF	TGTGCCAGTAGCATCGGGACAGGGGATGGCTACACCTTC
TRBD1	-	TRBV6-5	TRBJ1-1	CASGKTGTANTEAFF	TGTGCCAGCGGAAAAACCGGGACAGCGAACACTGAAGCTTTCTTT
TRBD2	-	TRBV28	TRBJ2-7	CASSLTGTTYEQYF	TGTGCCAGCAGTTTAACGGGGACTACCTACGAGCAGTACTTC
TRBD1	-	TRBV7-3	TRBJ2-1	CASSTGQGNEQFF	TGTGCCAGCAGCACAGGACAGGGCAATGAGCAGTTCTTC
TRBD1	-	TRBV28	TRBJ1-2	CASSLSGGRGLPYGYTF	TGTGCCAGCAGTTTATCTGGAGGAAGGGGGCTACCCTATGGCTACACCTTC
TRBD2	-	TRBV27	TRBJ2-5	CASRWTRLGETQYF	TGTGCCAGCCGTTGGACTAGGTTGGGAGAGACCCAGTACTTC
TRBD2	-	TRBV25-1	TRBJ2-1	CASSEFGLAEYNEQFF	TGTGCCAGCAGTGAATTTGGCCTAGCGGAGTACAATGAGCAGTTCTTC
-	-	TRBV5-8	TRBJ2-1	CASSPKTRGNEQFF	TGTGCCAGCAGCCCCAAGACCCGGGGCAATGAGCAGTTCTTC
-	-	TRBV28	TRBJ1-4	CASSFLSRNEKLFF	TGTGCCAGCAGTTTTCTTTCACGGAATGAAAAACTGTTTTTT
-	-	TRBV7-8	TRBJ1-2	CASSPRLPPNYGYTF	TGTGCCAGCAGCCCCCGACTCCCTCCTAACTATGGCTACACCTTC
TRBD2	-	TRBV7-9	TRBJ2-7	CASSLLAGGYEQYF	TGTGCCAGCAGCTTACTAGCGGGAGGTTACGAGCAGTACTTC
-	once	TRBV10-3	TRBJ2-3	CAISESRERSTDTQYF	TGTGCCATCAGTGAGTCTCGCGAGAGAAGCACAGATACGCAGTATTTT
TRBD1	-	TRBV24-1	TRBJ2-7	CATSGQGYEQYF	TGTGCCACCTCGGGACAGGGCTACGAGCAGTACTTC
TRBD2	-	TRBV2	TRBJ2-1	CASSGTSGYNEQFF	TGTGCCAGCAGCGGGACTAGCGGTTACAATGAGCAGTTCTTC
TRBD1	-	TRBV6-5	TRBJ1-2	CATIQGGFYGYTF	TGTGCCACTATACAGGGGGGATTCTATGGCTACACCTTC
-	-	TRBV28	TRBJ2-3	CASSGGSVYGTDTQYF	TGTGCCAGCAGTGGAGGGTCAGTCTACGGCACAGATACGCAGTATTTT
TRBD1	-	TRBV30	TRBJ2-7	CAWRGNRGYEQYF	TGTGCCTGGAGAGGGAACAGGGGCTACGAGCAGTACTTC
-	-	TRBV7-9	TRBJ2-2	CASSLGSGTINTGELFF	TGTGCCAGCAGCTTAGGATCCGGGACAATAAACACCGGGGAGCTGTTTTTT
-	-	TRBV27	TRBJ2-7	CASSRRTPWYQQYF	TGTGCCAGCAGCAGACGGACACCCTGGTATCAGCAGTACTTC
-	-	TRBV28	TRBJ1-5	CASSLRGGGNQPQHF	TGTGCCAGCAGTTTGCGGGGAGGAGGCAATCAGCCCCAGCATTTT
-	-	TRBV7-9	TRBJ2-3	CASSLAGWGQPSTDTQYF	TGTGCCAGCAGCTTAGCAGGATGGGGGCAACCTAGCACAGATACGCAGTATTTT
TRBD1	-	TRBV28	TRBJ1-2	CASSVGQGAAYGYTF	TGTGCCAGCAGTGTGGGACAGGGGGCGGCCTATGGCTACACCTTC
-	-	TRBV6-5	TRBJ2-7	CASTNSYEQYF	TGTGCCAGCACCAACAGCTACGAGCAGTACTTC
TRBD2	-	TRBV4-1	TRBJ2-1	CASSQFETSEYNEQFF	TGCGCCAGCAGCCAATTTGAGACTAGCGAGTACAATGAGCAGTTCTTC
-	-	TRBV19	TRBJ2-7	CASSISRGNEQYF	TGTGCCAGTAGTATTAGTAGGGGGAACGAGCAGTACTTC
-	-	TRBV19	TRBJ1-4	CASSIVLRGKLFF	TGTGCCAGTAGTATTGTACTAAGGGGAAAACTGTTTTTT
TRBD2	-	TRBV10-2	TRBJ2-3	CASRGLAGAISTDTQYF	TGCGCCAGCAGAGGACTAGCGGGCGCAATAAGCACAGATACGCAGTATTTT
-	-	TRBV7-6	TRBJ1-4	CASSLGEWSEKLFF	TGTGCCAGCAGCTTAGGCGAGTGGTCGGAAAAACTGTTTTTT
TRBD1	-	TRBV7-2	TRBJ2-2	CASSHRGTGELFF	TGTGCCAGCAGCCACAGGGGAACCGGGGAGCTGTTTTTT
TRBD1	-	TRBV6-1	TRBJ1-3	CASSEKDRTTGNTIYF	TGTGCCAGCAGTGAAAAGGACAGGACTACGGGAAACACCATATATTTT
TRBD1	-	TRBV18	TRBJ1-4	CASSPQMVRGLANEKLFF	TGTGCCAGCTCACCACAGATGGTCAGGGGGCTTGCTAATGAAAAACTGTTTTTT
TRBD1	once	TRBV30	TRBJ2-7	CACTAKQGARYEQYF	TGTGCCTGTACTGCGAAGCAGGGGGCTCGGTACGAGCAGTACTTC
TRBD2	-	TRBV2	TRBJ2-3	CASSSGGADTQYF	TGTGCCAGCTCTAGCGGGGGGGCTGATACGCAGTATTTT
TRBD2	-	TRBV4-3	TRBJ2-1	CASSQDRASGRLAYNEQFF	TGCGCCAGCAGCCAAGATCGGGCTAGCGGGAGGTTAGCTTACAATGAGCAGTTCTTC
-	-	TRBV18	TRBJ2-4	CASSPSGGWNIQYF	TGTGCCAGCTCACCATCAGGAGGGTGGAACATTCAGTACTTC
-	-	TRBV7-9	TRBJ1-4	CASGQEGKEKLFF	TGTGCCAGCGGCCAAGAGGGAAAAGAAAAACTGTTTTTT
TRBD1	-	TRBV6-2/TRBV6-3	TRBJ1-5	CASSYSSGTGVPWDNQPQHF	TGTGCCAGCAGTTACTCGTCCGGGACAGGGGTGCCCTGGGACAATCAGCCCCAGCATTTT
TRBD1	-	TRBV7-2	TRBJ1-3	CASSPGQGRSGNTIYF	TGTGCCAGCAGCCCAGGACAGGGGAGATCTGGAAACACCATATATTTT
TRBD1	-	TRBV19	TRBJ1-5	CATGDRGHQPQHF	TGTGCCACCGGAGACAGGGGACACCAGCCCCAGCATTTT
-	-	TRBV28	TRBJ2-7	CASQPGGWLSYEQYF	TGTGCCAGCCAACCGGGGGGCTGGCTTTCCTACGAGCAGTACTTC
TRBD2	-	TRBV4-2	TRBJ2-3	CASTRLAGGKDTQYF	TGTGCCAGCACCCGACTAGCGGGAGGTAAAGATACGCAGTATTTT
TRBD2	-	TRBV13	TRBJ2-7	CASSFLAGGPYEQYF	TGTGCCAGCAGCTTCCTAGCGGGGGGCCCCTACGAGCAGTACTTC
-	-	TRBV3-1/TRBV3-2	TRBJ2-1	CASSPGLRDEQFF	TGTGCCAGCAGCCCGGGTCTTCGCGATGAGCAGTTCTTC
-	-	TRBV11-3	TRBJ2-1	CASSAAEVSGNEQFF	TGTGCCAGCAGCGCAGCGGAGGTTTCGGGCAATGAGCAGTTCTTC
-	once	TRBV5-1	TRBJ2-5	CASSLLSGVRETQYF	TGCGCCAGCAGCTTGCTGTCAGGGGTGAGGGAGACCCAGTACTTC
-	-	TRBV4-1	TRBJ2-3	CASSPRVPSTDTQYF	TGCGCCAGCAGTCCCCGAGTCCCTAGCACAGATACGCAGTATTTT
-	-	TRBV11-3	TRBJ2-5	CASSPLQSETQYF	TGTGCCAGCAGCCCCCTGCAGTCCGAGACCCAGTACTTC
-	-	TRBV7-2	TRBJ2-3	CASSPYTGGTQYF	TGTGCCAGCAGCCCCTATACCGGGGGTACGCAGTATTTT
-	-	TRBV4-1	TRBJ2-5	CASARQASQETQYF	TGCGCCAGCGCTAGACAGGCCTCCCAAGAGACCCAGTACTTC
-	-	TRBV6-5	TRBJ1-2	CASSPGQGGYTF	TGTGCCAGCAGTCCCGGCCAGGGAGGCTACACCTTC
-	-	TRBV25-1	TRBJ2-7	CASSQGSEQYF	TGTGCCAGCAGTCAGGGATCCGAGCAGTACTTC
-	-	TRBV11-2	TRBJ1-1	CASSTGLNTEAFF	TGTGCCAGCAGCACAGGCCTGAACACTGAAGCTTTCTTT
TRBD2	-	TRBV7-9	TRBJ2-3	CASSLLTSGGADTQYF	TGTGCCAGCAGCTTGCTGACTAGCGGGGGGGCAGATACGCAGTATTTT